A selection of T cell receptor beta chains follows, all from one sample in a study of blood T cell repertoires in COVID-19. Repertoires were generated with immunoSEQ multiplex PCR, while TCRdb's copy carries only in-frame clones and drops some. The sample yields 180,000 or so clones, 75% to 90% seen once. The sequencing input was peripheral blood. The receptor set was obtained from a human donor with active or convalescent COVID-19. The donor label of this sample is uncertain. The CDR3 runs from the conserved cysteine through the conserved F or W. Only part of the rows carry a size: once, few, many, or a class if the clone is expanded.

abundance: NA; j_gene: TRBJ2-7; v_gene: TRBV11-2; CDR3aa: CASSPLSYEQYF
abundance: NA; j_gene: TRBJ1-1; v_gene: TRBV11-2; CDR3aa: CASSFGQVEAFF
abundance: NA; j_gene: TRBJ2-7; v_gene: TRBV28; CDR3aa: CASSFQGRSYEQYF
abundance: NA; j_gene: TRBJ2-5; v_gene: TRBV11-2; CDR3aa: CASSDRGRRGDLQETQYF
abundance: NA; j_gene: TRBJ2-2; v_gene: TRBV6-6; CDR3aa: CASSSGLTGELFF
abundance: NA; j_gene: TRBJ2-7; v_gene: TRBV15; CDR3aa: CATSKQGDEQYF
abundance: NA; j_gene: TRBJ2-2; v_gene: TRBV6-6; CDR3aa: CASSWAATGELFF
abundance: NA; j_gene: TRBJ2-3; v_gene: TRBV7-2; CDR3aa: CASSLGAGTTDTQYF
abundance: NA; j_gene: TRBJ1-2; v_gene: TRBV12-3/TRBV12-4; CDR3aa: CASSSQGGRGYTF
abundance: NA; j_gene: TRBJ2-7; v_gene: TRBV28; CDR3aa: CATSRGAAQSYEQYF
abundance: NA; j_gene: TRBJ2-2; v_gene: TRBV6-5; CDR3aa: CASSYLGARGGELFF
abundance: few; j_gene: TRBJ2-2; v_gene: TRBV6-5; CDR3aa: CASKREAGELFF
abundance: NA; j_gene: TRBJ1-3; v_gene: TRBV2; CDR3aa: CASGPGTDSGNTIYF
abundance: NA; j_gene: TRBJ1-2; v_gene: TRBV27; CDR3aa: CASSWAGINYGYTF
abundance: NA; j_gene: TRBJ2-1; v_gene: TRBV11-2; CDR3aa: CASSLTSGRAEQFF
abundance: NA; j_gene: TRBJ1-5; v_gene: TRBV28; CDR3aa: CASYSYNQPQHF
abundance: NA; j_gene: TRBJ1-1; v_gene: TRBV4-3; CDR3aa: CASSHTDRDETEAFF
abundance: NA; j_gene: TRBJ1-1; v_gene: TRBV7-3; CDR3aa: CASSSGTGVRAEAFF
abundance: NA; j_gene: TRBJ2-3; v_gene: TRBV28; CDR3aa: CASKGGASTDTQYF
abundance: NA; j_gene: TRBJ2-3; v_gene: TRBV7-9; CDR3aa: CASSPLGQGMDTQYF
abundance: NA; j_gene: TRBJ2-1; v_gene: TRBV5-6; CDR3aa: CASSREVLRAGEQFF
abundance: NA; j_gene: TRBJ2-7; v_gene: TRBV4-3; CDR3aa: CASSQEAPGLYEQYF
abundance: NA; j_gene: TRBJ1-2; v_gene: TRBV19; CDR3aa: CASSSGRRDYGYTF
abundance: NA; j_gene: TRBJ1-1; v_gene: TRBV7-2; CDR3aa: CASSLAAGKNTEAFF
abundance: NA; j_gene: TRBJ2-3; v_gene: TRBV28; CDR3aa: CASQGTSGWGGTDTQYF
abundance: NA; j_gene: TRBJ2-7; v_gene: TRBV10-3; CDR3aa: CAISSERASSYEQYF
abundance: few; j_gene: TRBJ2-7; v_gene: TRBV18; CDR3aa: CASSLLSGSSSYEQYF
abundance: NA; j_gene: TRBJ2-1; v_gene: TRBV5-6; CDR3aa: CASSNLDYSSYNEQFF
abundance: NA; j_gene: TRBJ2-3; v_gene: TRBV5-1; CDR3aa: CASRTPDATDTQYF
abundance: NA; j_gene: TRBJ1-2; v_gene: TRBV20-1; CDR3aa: CSAQGPSGYTF
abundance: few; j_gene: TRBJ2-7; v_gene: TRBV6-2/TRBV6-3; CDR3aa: CASSSSAGAPYEQYF
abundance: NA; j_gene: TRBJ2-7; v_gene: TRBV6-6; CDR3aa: CASSSGGARSEQYF
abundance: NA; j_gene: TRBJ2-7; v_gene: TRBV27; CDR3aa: CASSPGLAGGPGSYEQYF
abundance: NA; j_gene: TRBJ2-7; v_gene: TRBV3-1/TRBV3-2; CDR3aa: CASSDGTLLYEQYF
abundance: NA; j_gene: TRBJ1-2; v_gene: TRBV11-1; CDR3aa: CASSLQGASGYTF
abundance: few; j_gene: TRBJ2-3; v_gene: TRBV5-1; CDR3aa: CASSLLAATDTQYF
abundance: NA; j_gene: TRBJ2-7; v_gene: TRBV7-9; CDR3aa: CASSVAGTNYEQYF
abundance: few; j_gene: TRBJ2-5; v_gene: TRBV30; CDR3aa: CAWRSNQETQYF
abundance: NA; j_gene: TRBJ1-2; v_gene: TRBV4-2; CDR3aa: CASSRDGQGAYGYTF
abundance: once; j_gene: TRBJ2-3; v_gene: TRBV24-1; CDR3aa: CATSDLQGSDTQYF
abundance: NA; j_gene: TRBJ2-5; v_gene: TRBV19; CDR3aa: CASSPRQGPLQETQYF
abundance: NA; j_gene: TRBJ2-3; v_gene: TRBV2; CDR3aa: CASSRAGVTDTQYF
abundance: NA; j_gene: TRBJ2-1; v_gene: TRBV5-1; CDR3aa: CASSGGLAVTYNEQFF
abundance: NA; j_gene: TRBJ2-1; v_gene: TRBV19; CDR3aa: CASSTTSTNEQFF
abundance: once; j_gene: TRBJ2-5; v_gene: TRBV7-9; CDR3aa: CASSLGRTSGRAGRETQYF
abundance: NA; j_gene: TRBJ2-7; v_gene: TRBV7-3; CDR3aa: CASSQPGQNSYEQYF
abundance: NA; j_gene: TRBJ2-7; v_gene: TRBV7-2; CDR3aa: CASWDSFSYEQYF
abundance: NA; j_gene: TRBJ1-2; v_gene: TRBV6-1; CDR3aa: CASSALPPGTGVGYTF
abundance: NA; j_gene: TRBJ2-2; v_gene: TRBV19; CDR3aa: CASSSNRAGELFF
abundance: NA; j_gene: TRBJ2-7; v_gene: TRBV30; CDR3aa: CAWSGQGASYEQYF
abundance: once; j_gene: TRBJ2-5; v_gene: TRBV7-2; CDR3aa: CAGKRGGETQYF
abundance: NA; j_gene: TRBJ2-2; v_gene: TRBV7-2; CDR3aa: CASSLRRNTGELFF
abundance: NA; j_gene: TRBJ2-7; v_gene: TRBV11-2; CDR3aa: CASSNGDRDKYYEQYF
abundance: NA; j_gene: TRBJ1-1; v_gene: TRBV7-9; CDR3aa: CASSLGGDTEAFF
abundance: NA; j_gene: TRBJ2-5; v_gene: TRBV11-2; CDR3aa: CASSLEVSQQETQYF